What follows are 19 T cell receptor beta chains derived from one specimen sequenced in a study of metastatic and nonmetastatic thyroid tumors. TCRdb re-called the PCR reads with MiXCR. There are about 38,000 clones in the sample; approximately 26% occur only once, and approximately 9.9% lies in the top ten. Thyroid surgery had not been preceded by any treatment in any patient. The sequenced sample was blood. Every receptor here comes from a female donor with papillary thyroid cancer or a benign thyroid nodule (not recorded which). Some clones in this sample may be carry-over from other donors' samples.

This clone has a single count. Mismatch with germline at one junction end may stem from a read error. CDR3 region: CANSFWVSYEQYF. CDR3 in DNA: TGTGCCAACAGCTTTTGGGTCTCCTACGAGCAGTACTTC. This chain joins TRBV5-6 and TRBJ2-7; D call uncertain. Looked up from germline, CDR1 is SGHDT and CDR2 is YYEEEE. CDR3 size: 13 residues.

This clone was counted many times. The CDR3 DNA is TGTGCCTGGAGTCCTAGCACGACTGGCAATCAGCCCCAGCATTTT. It translates to CAWSPSTTGNQPQHF. The V gene is TRBV30, the J gene TRBJ1-5; D remains unclear. Trimming cost V 2 bases and J 2 bases, with 13 bases left between them. The CDR3 runs to 15 residues. Germline values: CDR1 GTSNPN, CDR2 SVGIG (reference sequence).

The V and J genes are TRBV24-1 and TRBJ1-1; D is ambiguous. Trimming removed 12 bases at V and 4 bases at J, with 8 bases between. Germline assignment: CDR1 KGHDR and CDR2 SFDVKD. The CDR3 contains 10 residues. CDR3 region: CAPGVTEAFF. The CDR3 DNA is TGTGCCCCCGGTGTCACTGAAGCTTTCTTT.

Many counts were recorded for this clone. The chain links TRBV6-1 to TRBJ2-2; 8 nucleotides line up with TRBD2. Germline CDR1 MNHNS, CDR2 SASEGT. The CDR3 sequence is 13 residues long. The J segment lost 3 bases and the V segment lost 9 bases, leaving 3 bases of the junction unmatched. The CDR3 DNA sequence: TGTGCCAGTTATAGCGGGGACACCGGGGAGCTGTTTTTT. Its protein is CASYSGDTGELFF.

Ten or more counts support this clone. The genes are TRBV5-1 and TRBJ2-6; D not resolved. There are 15 residues in the CDR3. V was shortened by 4 bases and J by 0 bases, with 8 bases between the two germline ends. Looked up from germline, CDR1 is SGHRS and CDR2 is YFSETQ. The CDR3 protein is CASSAMDSGANVLTF. The CDR3 region has the DNA TGCGCCAGCAGCGCCATGGACTCTGGGGCCAACGTCCTGACTTTC.

The chain has TRBV4-3 and TRBJ2-3; D tentatively reads TRBD1 or TRBD2 (5 bases each). V lost 0 bases and J 3 bases, leaving 13 bases between the germline ends. CDR1 LGHNA and CDR2 YSLEER come from the germline V gene. The CDR3 covers 16 residues. In nucleotides, the CDR3 is TGCGCCAGCAGCCAAGAATCAGGGAGAACGACAGATACGCAGTATTTT. Protein sequence: CASSQESGRTTDTQYF.

The table lists this clone with a few counts. A junction boundary mismatches the germline segment, possibly from a read error. The V call is TRBV24-1, the J call TRBJ2-6; D is unresolved. Germline CDR1 is KGHDR and CDR2 is SFDVKD. The CDR3 contains 16 residues. CDR3 region: CATIDLSPSGSNVLTF. In DNA form, the CDR3 reads TGTGCCACCATTGATTTGAGCCCCTCTGGGTCCAACGTCCTGACTTTC.

This clone appeared a few times. V usage is TRBV6-4 and J usage is TRBJ1-1; 8 positions agree with TRBD1. Germline V gene lookup returns CDR1 MRHNA and CDR2 SNTAGT. V was clipped by 5 bases and J by 3 bases; unmatched bases: 5. The CDR3 has 14 residues. This CDR3 is CASSPDRVYTEAFF. Here the CDR3 DNA reads TGTGCCAGCAGTCCGGACAGGGTATACACTGAAGCTTTCTTT.

This clone has ten or more counts. The chain has TRBV28 and TRBJ1-3, with 9 bases aligning to TRBD1. The V gene's germline CDR1 is MDHEN and CDR2 SYDVKM. After removal of 4 bases from V and 3 bases from J, the junction contained 7 bases not matched to a gene. The CDR3 contains 16 residues. DNA for the CDR3: TGTGCCAGCAGTTCCCTGACAGGGGGTGGTGGAAACACCATATATTTT. Amino acids: CASSSLTGGGGNTIYF.

V is TRBV12-3 or TRBV12-4 and J is TRBJ1-1; D call uncertain. V lost 6 bases and J 7 bases, leaving 9 bases between the germline ends. CDR3 length: 11 residues. CDR3 protein: CASRAIGEAFF. The CDR3 DNA follows: TGTGCCAGCAGGGCAATTGGTGAAGCTTTCTTT.

V is TRBV27 and J is TRBJ2-6; D remains ambiguous. Trimming stripped 4 bases from V and 0 bases from J, with 7 bases between. This CDR3 is 15 amino acids long. The germline V gene encodes CDR1 MNHEY and CDR2 SMNVEV (reference sequence). CDR3 loop: CASSSQSSGANVLTF. CDR3 sequence (DNA): TGTGCCAGCAGTTCGCAAAGCTCTGGGGCCAACGTCCTGACTTTC.

This clone was counted a few times. The chain uses TRBV27 and TRBJ1-6; 8 bases are a match to TRBD1. Germline loops: CDR1 MNHEY, CDR2 SMNVEV (reference sequence). The CDR3 length is 14 residues. Trimming removed 5 bases from V and 3 bases from J; junction bases left unmatched: 0. This chain's CDR3 is CASSTGGYNSPLHF. CDR3 in DNA: TGTGCCAGCAGTACAGGGGGCTATAATTCACCCCTCCACTTT.

By share of the sample, this clone is medium-sized. The chain has TRBV6-5 and TRBJ1-2; TRBD1 aligns across 8 bases. The junction had 9 bases not matched to a gene; V was cut back by 0 bases and J by 6 bases. Germline V gene data show CDR1 as MNHEY and CDR2 as SVGAGI. The CDR3 has 16 amino acids. This chain's CDR3 is CASSYSPRQGLNGYTF. In DNA, the CDR3 is TGTGCCAGCAGTTACTCTCCAAGACAGGGGCTAAATGGCTACACCTTC.

This clone was observed many times. A much larger clonotype is one base distant, so this may be a read error. The chain employs TRBV20-1 and TRBJ1-1; D is ambiguous. Trimming left V 1 base short and J 1 base short, with 4 bases between. The length of the CDR3 is 12 residues. CDR1 is DFQATT, CDR2 SNEGSKA, per germline (reference sequence). The CDR3 protein is CSARAGNTEAFF. In nucleotides, the CDR3 is TGCAGTGCTAGAGCGGGGAACACTGAAGCTTTCTTT.

This clone is medium-sized. The V and J genes are TRBV6-2 or TRBV6-3 and TRBJ2-7; no reliable D call. Per the germline V gene, CDR1 is MNHEY and CDR2 is SVGEGT. V was shortened by 2 bases and J by 3 bases, with 11 bases between the two germline ends. There are 14 residues in the CDR3. The CDR3: CASSYGSDHYEQYF. For the CDR3, the DNA is TGTGCCAGCAGTTACGGCAGCGACCACTACGAGCAGTACTTC.

This clone was counted a few times. V is TRBV6-2 or TRBV6-3 and J is TRBJ2-7; TRBD2 agrees at 8 bases. CDR1 and CDR2 (germline): MNHEY, SVGEGT. The CDR3 sequence is 15 residues long. Trimming at V came to 2 bases and at J to 7 bases, leaving 10 bases not matched to a gene. The DNA for the CDR3 is TGTGCCAGCAGTTACCTCCGCGGGAGGTCTGGGGAGCAGTACTTC. It translates to CASSYLRGRSGEQYF.

The chain employs TRBV20-1 and TRBJ2-7, with D possibly matching TRBD2 (6 bases). Germline loops: CDR1 DFQATT, CDR2 SNEGSKA (reference sequence). V lost 3 bases and J 0 bases, leaving 9 bases between the germline ends. The CDR3 contains 13 residues. CDR3 amino acids: CSARGGVSYEQYF. For the CDR3, the DNA is TGCAGTGCTAGGGGCGGGGTCTCCTACGAGCAGTACTTC.

Ten or more counts support this clone. V gene TRBV6-1 combines with J gene TRBJ1-2, with 9 nucleotides matching TRBD1. CDR3 length equals 15 residues. Unmatched junction bases numbered 10, after V lost 7 bases and J lost 4 bases. Germline loops: CDR1 MNHNS, CDR2 SASEGT. CDR3 coding DNA: TGTGCCAGCACCCGCACAGGGGGCGGAATCTATGGCTACACCTTC. Amino acid sequence: CASTRTGGGIYGYTF.

Note on this clone: The identical CDR3 is also encoded by other nucleotide sequences in the sample. The chain uses TRBV20-1 and TRBJ2-1, with 11 bases matching TRBD1. Trimming at V came to 6 bases and at J to 7 bases, leaving 8 bases not matched to a gene. CDR1 and CDR2 from the germline V gene are DFQATT and SNEGSKA (reference sequence). The CDR3 is made up of 14 amino acids. The CDR3 sequence is CSARGGDRGNEQFF. The DNA of the CDR3 is TGCAGTGCGAGGGGCGGGGACAGGGGGAATGAGCAGTTCTTC.